This T cell receptor beta chain was sequenced for a study of cytomegalovirus exposure and HLA in healthy donors. Findings and limits, study-wide: Productive rates of about 90% or about 30% were seen for most TCR beta V segments in an earlier analysis. The authors later found most CMV-associated TCR beta chains appeared HLA-restricted. Among the CMV-associated chains, a few were confirmed in vitro as specific for CMV antigens.

Germline V gene data show CDR1 as MDHEN and CDR2 as SYDVKM. Losses at the gene ends were 6 bases for V and 2 bases for J; bases not matched to a gene: 15. The CDR3 is 17 residues long. Comment on this clone: The antigen remains unidentified.

It was with 60 Vbeta and 13 Jbeta primers that the PCR ran. Measured with immunoSEQ multiplex PCR; TCRdb has only the in-frame clones, and not every one. The sample has over 100,000 clones. This clonotype was obtained from a man between 18 and 35 years old in good health and CMV-seronegative. The sample was PBMCs. This chain uses TRBV28 with TRBJ2-7; 8 bases agree with TRBD1. CDR3 region: CASSPAYSGQVPYEQYF. CDR3 DNA: TGTGCCAGCAGCCCCGCATACTCGGGACAGGTGCCCTACGAGCAGTACTTC.